This T cell receptor beta chain was sequenced for a study of T-cell reconstitution after alpha-beta-depleted transplantation in children. V lost 2 bases and J lost 0, with 15 bases in between. The CDR3 has 17 residues. Unique molecular identifiers were built into the TCRbeta library. Via MiXCR, TCRdb re-called the PCR reads, giving one row per CDR3 protein. The sample carries 610,000 or so distinct CDR3 sequences, roughly a quarter recorded once. A few counts support this clonotype. The chain uses TRBV12-3 or TRBV12-4 and TRBJ2-3; D is perhaps TRBD2 (6 bases). This receptor was obtained from a boy in the first two years of life with Wiskott-Aldrich syndrome, due to receive a stem cell transplant. Material: PBMCs, obtained before TCRalphabeta/CD19-depleted stem cell transplant. The CDR3 sequence: CASSLMSVGGSTDTQYF. The CDR3 DNA sequence: TGTGCCAGCAGTTTAATGTCGGTAGGAGGGAGCACAGATACGCAGTATTTT.